One and the same sample provided the 5 T cell receptor beta chains below, sequenced in a study of blood T cells in healthy people across ages. The authors ran a second PCR of roughly 7 to 11 cycles using a sample-barcoded 5' primer and a J-beta primer mix. TCRdb re-called the 5' RACE reads with MiXCR, one entry per CDR3 protein. The table shows some 1.5 million distinct CDR3 sequences, with approximately 43% occurring only once. Sequenced: blood. These TCRs come from a woman between 18 and 29 years old in good health.

The table lists this clonotype with a few counts. J is TRBJ2-4 and V is TRBV18; the match to TRBD1 covers 11 bases. The closer fit of TRBJ2-5 to the DNA end suggests the J call may be wrong. The CDR3 is made up of 15 amino acids. CDR1 is KGHSH and CDR2 is LQKENI in the germline V gene. The CDR3 DNA sequence: TGTGCCAGCTCACCCCGGACAGGGGGCTTGGTGACCCAGTACTTC. It codes for CASSPRTGGLVTQYF.

This chain joins TRBV10-3 and TRBJ2-5; the match to TRBD2 covers 13 bases. The J call may be in error: the DNA end matches TRBJ2-7 better. Germline V gene data show CDR1 as ENHRY and CDR2 as SYGVKD. The CDR3 is made up of 14 amino acids. In DNA form, the CDR3 reads TGTGCCATCAGGGGACTAGCGGGATCATACGAGCAGTACTTC. Amino acid sequence: CAIRGLAGSYEQYF.

Many counts were recorded for this clonotype. This rearrangement joins TRBV7-2 to TRBJ2-3; D is ambiguous. The CDR3 has 13 residues. Germline V gives CDR1 SGHTA, CDR2 FQGNSA. The V end was cut by 4 bases, the J end by 2 bases, with 7 bases between. The CDR3 region is CASSSGFTDTQYF. The CDR3 DNA follows: TGTGCCAGCAGCTCCGGGTTCACAGATACGCAGTATTTT.

V gene TRBV5-1 combines with J gene TRBJ1-4; the match to TRBD1 covers 10 bases. CDR1 and CDR2 (germline): SGHRS, YFSETQ. The CDR3 totals 16 residues. The J segment lost 2 bases and the V segment lost 4 bases, leaving 5 bases of the junction unmatched. The CDR3 bases are TGCGCCAGCAGCCTAGGGACAGGGGCGACTAATGAAAAACTGTTTTTT. It specifies CASSLGTGATNEKLFF.

This rearrangement joins TRBV4-1 to TRBJ2-1; 12 bases fit TRBD2. The closer fit of TRBJ2-7 to the DNA end suggests the J call may be wrong. The CDR3 is 18 residues long. From germline, CDR1 is MGHRA and CDR2 YSYEKL. The CDR3 nucleotides are TGCGCCAGCAGCCCCCGCTCGACTAGCGGGGGCTCCTACAATGAGCAGTACTTC. Its translation: CASSPRSTSGGSYNEQYF.